Following are 18 T cell receptor beta chains from one sample sequenced in a study of T cell repertoires in cytomegalovirus infection. Each CDR3 protein gets one entry after TCRdb re-called the reads with MiXCR. The sample consists of 490,000 or so distinct CDR3 sequences, approximately 11% of them appearing once. The specimen was PBMCs. These receptors were obtained from a human donor in good health (CMV status not recorded). Some clones in this sample may be carry-over from other donors' samples.

The table lists this clonotype with many counts. Possible read error: a much larger clone is one base away. V is TRBV5-4 and J is TRBJ2-2; unclear D gene. V lost 4 bases, J lost 4 bases, and 2 bases lay in between. Looked up from germline, CDR1 is SGHNT and CDR2 is YYREEE (reference sequence). CDR3 size: 11 residues. As DNA, the CDR3 is TGTGCCAGCAGCACCACCGGGGAGCTGTTTTTT. Its translation is CASSTTGELFF.

This chain joins TRBV5-6 and TRBJ1-1, with D maybe TRBD1 (5 bases). The germline V gene encodes CDR1 SGHDT and CDR2 YYEEEE. The V end was cut by 1 base, the J end by 7 bases, with 17 bases between. The CDR3 runs to 15 residues. CDR3 bases: TGTGCCAGCAGCTTGATCCGGGGCAGGCCTGTTGAAGCTTTCTTT. Translating gives CASSLIRGRPVEAFF.

This clonotype appeared a few times. The chain joins TRBV12-5 to TRBJ1-5; D is undetermined. Germline V CDR1 and CDR2: LGHNT, FRNRAP. The CDR3 is 15 residues long. V lost 3 bases to trimming and J lost 2 bases, with 11 bases between them. CDR3 residues: CASGFEGWGNQPQHF. The DNA for the CDR3 is TGTGCTAGTGGTTTTGAGGGATGGGGCAATCAGCCCCAGCATTTT.

This clonotype was observed at least ten times. The V gene is TRBV14, the J gene TRBJ2-5; 9 nucleotides agree with TRBD2. V was pared by 5 bases and J by 1 base, with 17 bases of the junction left unmatched. In germline, CDR1 is SGHDN, CDR2 FVKESK. The CDR3 is 19 amino acids. The CDR3 bases are TGTGCCAGCAGCTCTATGCGGGGTCTCGCTAGCGGGACCCAAGAGACCCAGTACTTC. This codes for CASSSMRGLASGTQETQYF.

The chain is built from TRBV27 and TRBJ2-3; 7 bases align to TRBD2. The CDR3 extends over 15 amino acids. Germline lookup yields CDR1 MNHEY and CDR2 SMNVEV (reference sequence). V dropped 3 bases and J dropped 6; count of bases not matched to a gene: 9. In DNA, the CDR3 is TGTGCCAGCAGTTTCCCCAGCGGGGCCTCGGATACGCAGTATTTT. Its protein product is CASSFPSGASDTQYF.

As concerns this clonotype: At one end, the junction sequence differs from germline, possibly due to a read error. The gene calls are TRBV19 and TRBJ2-1; either TRBD1 or TRBD2 may supply D (6 bases each). The CDR3 is made up of 13 amino acids. Per the germline V gene, CDR1 is LNHDA and CDR2 is SQIVND (reference sequence). CDR3 sequence reads: CASSRLRGDERFF. CDR3 DNA: TGTGCCAGTAGTCGGTTAAGGGGGGATGAGCGGTTCTTC.

This clonotype has only a few counts. V gene TRBV30 combines with J gene TRBJ1-4; 8 bases map to TRBD1. This CDR3 is built from 13 residues. J was trimmed by 3 bases and V by 3 bases; bases with no gene match: 0. CDR1 is GTSNPN and CDR2 is SVGIG in the germline V gene (reference sequence). The CDR3, as DNA: TGTGCCTGGAGGGGACAGGCTAATGAAAAACTGTTTTTT. Translated: CAWRGQANEKLFF.

The rearrangement uses TRBV3-1 and TRBJ2-2, with 7 bases matching TRBD2. Trimming removed 5 bases from V and 3 bases from J; junction bases left unmatched: 6. This CDR3 spans 15 amino acids. Germline V lookup: CDR1 LGHDT, CDR2 YNNKEL (reference sequence). CDR3 DNA: TGTGCCAGCAGCTCCCGGGGGGTCGACACCGGGGAGCTGTTTTTT. Its translation: CASSSRGVDTGELFF.

This clonotype was picked up many times. This chain connects TRBV10-3 to TRBJ2-7; D is unresolved. This CDR3 is built from 12 residues. Germline V gene lookup returns CDR1 ENHRY and CDR2 SYGVKD. Trimming took 8 bases from V and 3 from J, leaving 11 bases between them. The CDR3, as DNA: TGTGCCATCCGAGATAATAACTACGAGCAGTACTTC. As protein: CAIRDNNYEQYF.

This clonotype showed up just a few times. The chain recombines TRBV7-9 with TRBJ1-1, with unresolved D. This CDR3 is built from 11 residues. Germline-derived CDR1 and CDR2 are SEHNR and FQNEAQ (reference sequence). The V and J ends lost 5 bases and 9 bases respectively, with 10 bases between them. CDR3 nucleotides: TGTGCCAGCAGCGAAGCGACCCAAGCTTTCTTT. Encoded protein: CASSEATQAFF. Together with reference TRBV7-9 and TRBJ1-1, the CDR3 gives the full variable domain: DTGVSQNPRHKITKRGQNVTFRCDPISEHNRLYWYRQTLGQGPEFLTYFQNEAQLEKSRLLSDRFSAERPKGSFSTLEIQRTEQGDSAMYLCASSEATQAFFGQGTRLTVV.

This clonotype was found many times. The CDR3 DNA reads TGTGCCACCAGCAGAGATCCTAGGACCGGGGAGCTGTTTTTT. Translating gives CATSRDPRTGELFF. This chain uses TRBV15 with TRBJ2-2, with D hard to call. The CDR3 extends over 14 amino acids. Germline V gives CDR1 LNHNV, CDR2 YYDKDF (reference sequence). Trimming pared 0 bases from V and 5 bases from J, leaving 7 bases between.

This clonotype has a count of ten or more. The J gene is TRBJ2-3, the V gene TRBV7-2; D is undetermined. V was cut by 2 bases and J by 4 bases, with 10 bases left in between. The V gene's germline CDR1 is SGHTA and CDR2 FQGNSA. The CDR3 consists of 14 residues. The CDR3: CASSLRQVSDTQYF. CDR3 in DNA: TGTGCCAGCAGCTTAAGGCAGGTCTCAGATACGCAGTATTTT.

This clonotype has a count of ten or more. V and J are TRBV6-5 and TRBJ1-1; 7 bases fit TRBD1. V dropped 2 bases and J dropped 5; count of bases not matched to a gene: 20. This CDR3 has 19 amino acids. Germline-derived CDR1 and CDR2 are MNHEY and SVGAGI. The CDR3 reads CASSYAIQATTGVQTEAFF. The CDR3 DNA reads TGTGCCAGCAGTTACGCAATACAAGCTACCACAGGGGTTCAAACTGAAGCTTTCTTT.

This clonotype has a count of ten or more. The chain employs TRBV18 and TRBJ2-6, with 7 nucleotides matching TRBD1. This CDR3 comprises 17 residues. Germline values: CDR1 KGHSH, CDR2 LQKENI. The ends lost 2 bases at V and 2 bases at J; junction bases unmatched: 6. In nucleotides, the CDR3 is TGTGCCAGCTCACCATTGACAGGGACCACTGGGGCCAACGTCCTGACTTTC. It codes for CASSPLTGTTGANVLTF.

This clonotype has ten or more counts. The chain is built from TRBV10-3 and TRBJ1-5; D ambiguous. Trimming took 3 bases from V and 0 from J, leaving 6 bases between them. Germline CDR1 ENHRY, CDR2 SYGVKD. This CDR3 spans 14 amino acids. The CDR3 nucleotides read TGTGCCATCAGTGACAGTTATAGCAATCAGCCCCAGCATTTT. Translation: CAISDSYSNQPQHF.

As for this clonotype: A much larger clone differs from this one at a single base, so this may be a read error. This chain connects TRBV4-2 to TRBJ2-2; tentative D call: TRBD1 (5 bases). V was pared by 0 bases and J by 5 bases, with 10 bases between. Germline CDR1 LGHNA, CDR2 YNFKEQ. This CDR3 is 15 amino acids long. The chain's CDR3 is CASSQDPGWTGELFF. The CDR3 DNA reads TGTGCCAGCAGCCAAGATCCAGGGTGGACCGGGGAGCTGTTTTTT.

This clonotype was seen at least ten times. The V gene is TRBV7-3, the J gene TRBJ2-1; D is unresolved. This CDR3 spans 14 amino acids. The V gene lost 1 base and the J gene lost 6 bases, with 10 bases spanning the gap. Looked up from germline, CDR1 is SGHTA and CDR2 is FQGTGA. CDR3 region: CASSLMSGSNEQFF. The CDR3 coding sequence is TGTGCCAGCAGCTTAATGTCTGGGTCCAATGAGCAGTTCTTC.

This rearrangement joins TRBV20-1 to TRBJ2-4; 9 bases are a match to TRBD1. V was clipped by 1 base and J by 1 base; unmatched bases: 14. The CDR3 covers 19 residues. The germline gives CDR1 DFQATT, CDR2 SNEGSKA (reference sequence). The DNA for the CDR3 is TGCAGTGCTAGAGTAGTACGGACAGGGGACGCCGTGGCCAAAAACATTCAGTACTTC. Protein sequence: CSARVVRTGDAVAKNIQYF.